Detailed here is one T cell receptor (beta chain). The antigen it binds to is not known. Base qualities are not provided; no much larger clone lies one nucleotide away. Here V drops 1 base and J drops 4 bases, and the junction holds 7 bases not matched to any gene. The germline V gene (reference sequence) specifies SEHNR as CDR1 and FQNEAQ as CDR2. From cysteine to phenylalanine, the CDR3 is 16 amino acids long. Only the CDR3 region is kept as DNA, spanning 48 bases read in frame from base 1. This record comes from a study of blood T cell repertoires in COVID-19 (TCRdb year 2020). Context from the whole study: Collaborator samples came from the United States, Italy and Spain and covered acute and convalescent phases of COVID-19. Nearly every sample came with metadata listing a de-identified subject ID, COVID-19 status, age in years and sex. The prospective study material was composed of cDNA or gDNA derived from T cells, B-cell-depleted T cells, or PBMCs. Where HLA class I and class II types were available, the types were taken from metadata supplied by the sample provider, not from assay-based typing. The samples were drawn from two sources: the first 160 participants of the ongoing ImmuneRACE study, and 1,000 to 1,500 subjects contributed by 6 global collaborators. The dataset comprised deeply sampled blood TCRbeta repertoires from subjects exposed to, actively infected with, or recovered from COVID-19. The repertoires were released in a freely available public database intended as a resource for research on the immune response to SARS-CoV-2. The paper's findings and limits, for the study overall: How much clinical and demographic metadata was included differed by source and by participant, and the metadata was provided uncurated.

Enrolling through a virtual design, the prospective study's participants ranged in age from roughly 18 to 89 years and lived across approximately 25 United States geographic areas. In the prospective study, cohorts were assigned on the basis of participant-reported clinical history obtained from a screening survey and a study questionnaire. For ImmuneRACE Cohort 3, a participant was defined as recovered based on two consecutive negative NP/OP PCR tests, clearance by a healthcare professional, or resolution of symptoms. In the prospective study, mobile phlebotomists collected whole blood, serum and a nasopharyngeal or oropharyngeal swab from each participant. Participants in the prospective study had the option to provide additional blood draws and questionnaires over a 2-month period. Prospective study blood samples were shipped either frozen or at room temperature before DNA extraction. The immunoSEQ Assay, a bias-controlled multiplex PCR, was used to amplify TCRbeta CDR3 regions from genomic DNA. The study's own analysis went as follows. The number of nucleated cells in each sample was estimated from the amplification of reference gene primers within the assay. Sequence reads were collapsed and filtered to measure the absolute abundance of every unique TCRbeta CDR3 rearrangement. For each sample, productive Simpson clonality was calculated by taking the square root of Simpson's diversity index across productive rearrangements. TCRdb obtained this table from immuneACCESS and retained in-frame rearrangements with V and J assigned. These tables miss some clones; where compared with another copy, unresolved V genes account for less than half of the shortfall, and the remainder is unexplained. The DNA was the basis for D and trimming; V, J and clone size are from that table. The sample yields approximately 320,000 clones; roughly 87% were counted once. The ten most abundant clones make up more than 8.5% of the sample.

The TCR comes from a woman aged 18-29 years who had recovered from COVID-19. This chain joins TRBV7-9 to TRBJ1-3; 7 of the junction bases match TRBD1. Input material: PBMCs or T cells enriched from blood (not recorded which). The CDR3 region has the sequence CASSLGGDSEGNTIYF. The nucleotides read TGTGCCAGCAGCTTAGGCGGGGACAGTGAGGGAAACACCATATATTTT.